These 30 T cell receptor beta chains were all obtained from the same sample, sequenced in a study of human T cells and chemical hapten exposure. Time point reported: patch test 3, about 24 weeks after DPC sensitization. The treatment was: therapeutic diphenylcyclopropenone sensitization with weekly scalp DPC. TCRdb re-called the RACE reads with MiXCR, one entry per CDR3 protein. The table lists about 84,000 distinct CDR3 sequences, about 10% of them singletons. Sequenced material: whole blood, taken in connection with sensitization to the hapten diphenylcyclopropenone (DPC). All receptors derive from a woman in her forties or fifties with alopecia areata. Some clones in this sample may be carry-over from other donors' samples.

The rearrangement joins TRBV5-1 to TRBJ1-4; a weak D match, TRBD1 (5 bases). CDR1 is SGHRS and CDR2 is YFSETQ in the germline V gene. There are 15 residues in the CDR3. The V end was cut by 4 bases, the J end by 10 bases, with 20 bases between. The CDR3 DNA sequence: TGCGCCAGCAGCCCCGGCACCGGGGCCGACGGAAAACTGTTTTTT. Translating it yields CASSPGTGADGKLFF.

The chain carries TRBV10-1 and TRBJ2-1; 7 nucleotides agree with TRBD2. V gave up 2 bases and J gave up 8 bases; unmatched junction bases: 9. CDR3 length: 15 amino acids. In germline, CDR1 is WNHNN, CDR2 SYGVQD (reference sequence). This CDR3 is CASSELQRDPHEQFF. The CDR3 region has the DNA TGCGCCAGCAGTGAGCTCCAGCGGGATCCCCATGAGCAGTTCTTC.

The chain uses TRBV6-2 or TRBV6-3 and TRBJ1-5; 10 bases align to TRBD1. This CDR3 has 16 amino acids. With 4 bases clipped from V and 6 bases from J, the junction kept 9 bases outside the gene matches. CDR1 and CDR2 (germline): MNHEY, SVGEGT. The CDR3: CASSSSDRGYRQPQHF. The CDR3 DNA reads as TGTGCCAGCAGTTCCTCGGACAGGGGGTACCGTCAGCCCCAGCATTTT.

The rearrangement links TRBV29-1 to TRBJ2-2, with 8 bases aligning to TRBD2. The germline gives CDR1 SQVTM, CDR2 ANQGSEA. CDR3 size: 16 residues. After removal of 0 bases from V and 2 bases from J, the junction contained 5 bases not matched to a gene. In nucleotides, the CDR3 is TGCAGCGTTGAAGATCGGGAGGGCCCTAACACCGGGGAGCTGTTTTTT. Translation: CSVEDREGPNTGELFF.

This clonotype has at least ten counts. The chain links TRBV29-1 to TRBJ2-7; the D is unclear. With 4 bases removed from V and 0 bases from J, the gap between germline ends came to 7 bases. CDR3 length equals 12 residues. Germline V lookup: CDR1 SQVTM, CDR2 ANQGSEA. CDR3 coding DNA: TGCAGCGTTGTCGACGGCTCCTACGAGCAGTACTTC. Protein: CSVVDGSYEQYF.

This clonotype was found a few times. The CDR3 DNA reads TGTGCCAGCGCGAAGGGCCCAACTAATGAAAAACTGTTTTTT. This translates into CASAKGPTNEKLFF. The chain uses TRBV7-6 and TRBJ1-4; D not certain. The germline V gene encodes CDR1 SGHVS and CDR2 FNYEAQ. V was shortened by 8 bases and J by 0 bases, with 10 bases between the two germline ends. The CDR3 loop spans 14 amino acids.

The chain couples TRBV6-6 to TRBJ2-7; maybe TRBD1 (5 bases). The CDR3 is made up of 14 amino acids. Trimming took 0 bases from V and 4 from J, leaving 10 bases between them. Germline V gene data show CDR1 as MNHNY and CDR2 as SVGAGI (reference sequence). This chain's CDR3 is CASSYSGRSYEQYF. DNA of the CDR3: TGTGCCAGCAGTTACTCGGGGCGGTCTTACGAGCAGTACTTC.

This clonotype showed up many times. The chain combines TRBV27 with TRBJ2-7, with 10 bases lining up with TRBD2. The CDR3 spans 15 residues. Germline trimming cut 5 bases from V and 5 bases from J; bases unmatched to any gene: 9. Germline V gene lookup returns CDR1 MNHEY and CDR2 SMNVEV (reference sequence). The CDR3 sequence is CASSKRLAGADEQYF. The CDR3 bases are TGTGCCAGCAGTAAACGACTAGCGGGTGCCGACGAGCAGTACTTC.

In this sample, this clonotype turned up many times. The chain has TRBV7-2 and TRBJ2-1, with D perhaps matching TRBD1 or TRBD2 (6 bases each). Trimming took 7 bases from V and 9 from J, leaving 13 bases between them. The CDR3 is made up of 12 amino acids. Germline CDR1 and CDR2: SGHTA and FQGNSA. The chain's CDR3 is CASNNREVEQFF. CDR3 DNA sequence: TGTGCCAGCAACAACAGGGAGGTTGAGCAGTTCTTC.

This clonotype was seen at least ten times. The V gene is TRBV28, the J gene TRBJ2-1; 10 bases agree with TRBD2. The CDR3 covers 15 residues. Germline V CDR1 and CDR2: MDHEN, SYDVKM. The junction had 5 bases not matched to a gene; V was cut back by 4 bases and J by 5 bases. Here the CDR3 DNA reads TGTGCCAGCAGTTCTAGCGGGAGTTCCCACAATGAGCAGTTCTTC. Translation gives CASSSSGSSHNEQFF.

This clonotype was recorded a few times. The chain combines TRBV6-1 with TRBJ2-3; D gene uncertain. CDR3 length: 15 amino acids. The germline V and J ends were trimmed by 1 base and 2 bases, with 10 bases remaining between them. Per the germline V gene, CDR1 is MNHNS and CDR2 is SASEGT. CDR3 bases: TGTGCCAGCAGTGAAGGGCTAGGGATCACAGATACGCAGTATTTT. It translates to CASSEGLGITDTQYF.

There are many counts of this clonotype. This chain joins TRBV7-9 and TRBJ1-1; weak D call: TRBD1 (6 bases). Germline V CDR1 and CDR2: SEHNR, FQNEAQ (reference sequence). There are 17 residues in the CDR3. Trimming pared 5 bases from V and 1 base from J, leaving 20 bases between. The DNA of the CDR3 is TGTGCCAGCAGCGAGGCCGGAGGGGGGTATCGGAACACTGAAGCTTTCTTT. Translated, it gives CASSEAGGGYRNTEAFF.

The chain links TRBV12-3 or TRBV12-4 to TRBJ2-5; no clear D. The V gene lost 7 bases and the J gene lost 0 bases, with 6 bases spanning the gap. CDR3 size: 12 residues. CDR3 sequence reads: CASTLNQETQYF. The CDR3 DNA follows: TGTGCCAGCACCTTGAACCAAGAGACCCAGTACTTC.

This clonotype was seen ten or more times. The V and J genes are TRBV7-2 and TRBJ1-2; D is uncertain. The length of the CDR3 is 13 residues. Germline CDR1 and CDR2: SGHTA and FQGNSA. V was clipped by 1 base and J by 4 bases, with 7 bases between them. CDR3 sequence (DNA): TGTGCCAGCAGCTTAGTCGCTATCTATGGCTACACCTTC. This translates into CASSLVAIYGYTF.

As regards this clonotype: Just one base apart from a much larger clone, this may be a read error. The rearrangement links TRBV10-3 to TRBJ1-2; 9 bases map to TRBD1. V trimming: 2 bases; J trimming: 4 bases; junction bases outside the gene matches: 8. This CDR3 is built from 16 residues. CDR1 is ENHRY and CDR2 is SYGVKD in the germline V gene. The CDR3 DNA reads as TGTGCCATCAGTGAGGCGGGACAGGGAACGAGCTATGGCTACACCTTC. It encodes CAISEAGQGTSYGYTF.

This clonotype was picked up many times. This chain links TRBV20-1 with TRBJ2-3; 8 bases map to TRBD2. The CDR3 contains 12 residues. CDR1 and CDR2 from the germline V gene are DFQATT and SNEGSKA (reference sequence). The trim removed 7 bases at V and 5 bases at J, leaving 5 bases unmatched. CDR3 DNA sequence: TGCAGTGGATTGGCGGGAGGAGATACGCAGTATTTT. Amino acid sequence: CSGLAGGDTQYF.

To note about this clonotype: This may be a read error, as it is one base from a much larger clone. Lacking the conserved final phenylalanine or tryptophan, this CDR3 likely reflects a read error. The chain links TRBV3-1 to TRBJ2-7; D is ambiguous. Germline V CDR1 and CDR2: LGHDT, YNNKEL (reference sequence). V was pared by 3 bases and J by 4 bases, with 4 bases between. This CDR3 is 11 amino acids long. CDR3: CASSQGYEQYS. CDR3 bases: TGTGCCAGCAGCCAGGGTTACGAGCAGTACTCC.

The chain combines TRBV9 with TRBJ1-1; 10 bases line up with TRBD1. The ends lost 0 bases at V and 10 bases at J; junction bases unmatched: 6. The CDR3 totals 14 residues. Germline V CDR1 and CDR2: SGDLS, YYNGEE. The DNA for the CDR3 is TGTGCCAGCAGCGTAGCCGACAGGGGGCCGGGAGCTTTCTTT. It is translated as CASSVADRGPGAFF.

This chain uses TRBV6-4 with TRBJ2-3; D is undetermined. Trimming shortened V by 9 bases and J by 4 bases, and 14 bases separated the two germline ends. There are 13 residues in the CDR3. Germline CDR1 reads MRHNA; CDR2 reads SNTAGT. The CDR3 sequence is CARSERWADTQYF. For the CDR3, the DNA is TGTGCCAGGAGCGAGCGATGGGCAGATACGCAGTATTTT.

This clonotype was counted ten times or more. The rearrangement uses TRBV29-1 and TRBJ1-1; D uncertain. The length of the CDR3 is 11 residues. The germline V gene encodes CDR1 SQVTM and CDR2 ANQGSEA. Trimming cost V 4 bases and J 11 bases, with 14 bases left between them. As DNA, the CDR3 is TGCAGCGTTGTCCGGGAAGTCATGGCTTTCTTT. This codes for CSVVREVMAFF.

The CDR3 region is CSVVQGPYEQYF. In DNA form, the CDR3 reads TGCAGCGTTGTACAGGGTCCCTACGAGCAGTACTTC. J is TRBJ2-7 and V is TRBV29-1; tentative D call: TRBD1 (6 bases). Germline V gives CDR1 SQVTM, CDR2 ANQGSEA. This CDR3 comprises 12 residues. Trimming pared 4 bases from V and 2 bases from J, leaving 9 bases between.

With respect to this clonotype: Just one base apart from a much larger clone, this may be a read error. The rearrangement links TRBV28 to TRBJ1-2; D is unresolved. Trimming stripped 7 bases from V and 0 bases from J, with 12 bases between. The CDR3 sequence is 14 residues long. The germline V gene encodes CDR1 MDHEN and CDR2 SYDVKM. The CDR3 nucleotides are TGTGCCAGCACCACTACCCCGACTAACTATGGCTACACCTTC. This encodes CASTTTPTNYGYTF.

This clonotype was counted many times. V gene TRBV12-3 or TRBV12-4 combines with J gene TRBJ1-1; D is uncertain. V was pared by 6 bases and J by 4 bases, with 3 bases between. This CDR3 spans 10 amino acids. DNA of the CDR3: TGTGCCAGCAGCCGCACTGAAGCTTTCTTT. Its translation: CASSRTEAFF.

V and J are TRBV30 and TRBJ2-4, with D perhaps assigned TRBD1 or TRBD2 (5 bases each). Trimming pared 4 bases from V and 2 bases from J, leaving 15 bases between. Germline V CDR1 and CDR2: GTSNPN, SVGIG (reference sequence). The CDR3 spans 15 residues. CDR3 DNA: TGTGCCTGGACGTGGGGCGGGCTATCCAAAAACATTCAGTACTTC. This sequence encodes CAWTWGGLSKNIQYF.

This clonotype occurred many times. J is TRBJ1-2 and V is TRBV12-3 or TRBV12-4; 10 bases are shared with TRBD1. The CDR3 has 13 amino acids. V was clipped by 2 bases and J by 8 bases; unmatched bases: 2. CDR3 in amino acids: CASSLRDRGGYTF. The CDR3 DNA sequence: TGTGCCAGCAGTTTAAGGGACAGGGGAGGCTACACCTTC.

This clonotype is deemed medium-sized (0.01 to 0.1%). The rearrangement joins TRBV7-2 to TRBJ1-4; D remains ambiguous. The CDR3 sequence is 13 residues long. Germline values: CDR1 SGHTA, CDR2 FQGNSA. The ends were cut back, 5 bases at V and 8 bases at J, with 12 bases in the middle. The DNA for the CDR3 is TGTGCCAGCAGCAGGAAAGGGCGGGAAAAACTGTTTTTT. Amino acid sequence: CASSRKGREKLFF.

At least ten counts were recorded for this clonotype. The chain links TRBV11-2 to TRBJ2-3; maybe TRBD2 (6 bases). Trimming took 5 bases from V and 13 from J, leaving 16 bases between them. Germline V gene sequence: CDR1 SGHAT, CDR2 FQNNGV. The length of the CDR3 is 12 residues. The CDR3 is CASSTSSVRKYF. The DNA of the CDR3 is TGTGCCAGCAGCACCTCTAGCGTCCGAAAGTATTTT.

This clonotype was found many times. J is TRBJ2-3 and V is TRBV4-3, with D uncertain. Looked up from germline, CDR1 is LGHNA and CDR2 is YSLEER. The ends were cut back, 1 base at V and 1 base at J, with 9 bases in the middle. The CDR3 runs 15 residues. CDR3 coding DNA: TGCGCCAGCAGCCAAGGCGGTTGGGGCACAGATACGCAGTATTTT. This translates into CASSQGGWGTDTQYF.

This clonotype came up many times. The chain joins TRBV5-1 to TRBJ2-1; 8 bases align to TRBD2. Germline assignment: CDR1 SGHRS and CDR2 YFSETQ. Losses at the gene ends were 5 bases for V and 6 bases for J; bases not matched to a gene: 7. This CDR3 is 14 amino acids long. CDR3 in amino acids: CASSRSGSGNEQFF. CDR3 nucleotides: TGCGCCAGCAGTCGCAGCGGGAGCGGCAATGAGCAGTTCTTC.

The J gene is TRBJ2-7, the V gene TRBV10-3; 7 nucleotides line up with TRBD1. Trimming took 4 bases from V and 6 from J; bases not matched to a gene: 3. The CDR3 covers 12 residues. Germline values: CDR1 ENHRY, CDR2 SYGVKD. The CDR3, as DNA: TGTGCCATCAGTGGAACAGGGGTCGAGCAGTACTTC. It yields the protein CAISGTGVEQYF.